Below, 17 T cell receptor beta chains from the same sample are listed, as sequenced in a study of graft-versus-host responses after intestinal transplantation. Profiling relied on immunoSEQ multiplex PCR, and the TCRdb table lists in-frame clones only, not all of them. This sample has over 10,000 clones, with approximately 84% found just once. The sample consisted of PBMCs, taken after intestinal transplantation. The receptors stem from a human patient who received an intestinal transplant, so some T cells may come from the graft donor.

CDR3 loop: CASSARTLWTQYF. The CDR3 DNA follows: TGTGCCAGCAGCGCTAGGACTCTCTGGACCCAGTACTTC. The J gene is TRBJ2-5, the V gene TRBV7-9; maybe TRBD2 (5 bases). There are 13 residues in the CDR3. Trimming left V 5 bases short and J 7 bases short, with 14 bases between. The germline V gene encodes CDR1 SEHNR and CDR2 FQNEAQ (reference sequence).

V usage is TRBV5-4 and J usage is TRBJ2-1; D is possibly TRBD1 or TRBD2 (6 bases each). Trimming cost V 10 bases and J 7 bases, with 15 bases left between them. CDR3 size: 12 residues. Germline CDR1 reads SGHNT; CDR2 reads YYREEE (reference sequence). The CDR3 DNA reads as TGTGCCTCAACCCAAGGGGGGAATGAGCAGTTCTTC. The encoded protein is CASTQGGNEQFF.

The chain uses TRBV21-1 and TRBJ1-1. TRBV21-1 is listed as a pseudogene. The length of the CDR3 is 14 residues. The CDR3 spells CASKWVPTGTEAFF. The CDR3 DNA reads TGTGCCAGCAAGTGGGTGCCTACCGGCACTGAAGCTTTCTTT.

The gene calls are TRBV7-9 and TRBJ2-3; 9 bases align to TRBD1. This CDR3 region has 15 residues. The J segment lost 4 bases and the V segment lost 3 bases, leaving 5 bases of the junction unmatched. Germline values: CDR1 SEHNR, CDR2 FQNEAQ (reference sequence). CDR3 protein: CASSFEQGAADTQYF. For the CDR3, the DNA is TGTGCCAGCAGCTTTGAACAGGGGGCGGCAGATACGCAGTATTTT.

V and J are TRBV7-8 and TRBJ2-7, with TRBD1 matching 9 bases. The CDR3 is made up of 16 amino acids. Germline V gene sequence: CDR1 SGHVS, CDR2 FQNEAQ. Germline trimming cut 5 bases from V and 4 bases from J; bases unmatched to any gene: 12. CDR3 protein: CASSPGQGILRYEQYF. The CDR3 DNA follows: TGTGCCAGCAGCCCGGGACAGGGCATATTGAGGTACGAGCAGTACTTC.

This clone has only a few counts. This CDR3 is CASSEQGRLNYEQYF. In DNA, the CDR3 is TGTGCCAGCAGCGAACAGGGGAGGCTAAACTACGAGCAGTACTTC. The chain uses TRBV13 and TRBJ2-7; D may be TRBD1 (7 bases). The V and J ends lost 5 bases and 3 bases respectively, with 17 bases between them. The CDR3 loop spans 15 amino acids. Germline CDR1 and CDR2: PRHDT and FYEKMQ (reference sequence).

CDR3 DNA sequence: TGTGCCAGCAGCCAAATAACTGGGACAGGGAAGTTCTTC. Translated: CASSQITGTGKFF. The chain carries TRBV14 and TRBJ2-1; 9 nucleotides agree with TRBD1. Germline V gives CDR1 SGHDN, CDR2 FVKESK. Trimming cost V 2 bases and J 14 bases; bases outside gene matches: 7. The CDR3 length is 13 residues.

The chain recombines TRBV10-3 with TRBJ2-1; a possible D gene is TRBD1 (5 bases). Per the germline V gene, CDR1 is ENHRY and CDR2 is SYGVKD. The CDR3 consists of 12 residues. The V end lost 2 bases, the J end lost 7 bases, and 6 bases lay between the germline ends. CDR3 coding DNA: TGTGCCATCAGTGAGGGGGCAAATGAGCAGTTCTTC. It encodes CAISEGANEQFF.

This CDR3 is CASSPLGLAGGPHTGELFF. The CDR3 coding sequence is TGTGCCAGCAGCCCACTCGGACTAGCGGGAGGGCCGCACACCGGGGAGCTGTTTTTT. V is TRBV7-3 and J is TRBJ2-2, with 15 bases identical to TRBD2. This CDR3 contains 19 residues. Germline V gene lookup returns CDR1 SGHTA and CDR2 FQGTGA. Trimming at V came to 5 bases and at J to 3 bases, leaving 10 bases not matched to a gene.

This chain uses TRBV6-5 with TRBJ2-7, with D possibly called TRBD1 or TRBD2 (5 bases each). The CDR3 totals 13 residues. The germline V gene has CDR1 MNHEY and CDR2 SVGAGI. V was shortened by 6 bases and J by 6 bases, with 15 bases between the two germline ends. CDR3 residues: CASSLRPGTEQYF. The CDR3 DNA is TGTGCCAGCAGCCTCCGTCCAGGGACCGAGCAGTACTTC.

The chain joins TRBV19 to TRBJ2-4; 8 bases align to TRBD1. The V gene's germline CDR1 is LNHDA and CDR2 SQIVND (reference sequence). The CDR3 consists of 13 residues. After removal of 6 bases from V and 13 bases from J, the junction contained 11 bases not matched to a gene. The CDR3 loop reads CASSRGQGAPQYF. The CDR3 DNA reads TGTGCCAGTAGCCGCGGACAGGGCGCGCCCCAGTACTTC.

The chain employs TRBV2 and TRBJ1-5, with TRBD1 matching over 8 bases. The CDR3 consists of 15 residues. V shed 4 bases and J 3 bases; nucleotides not matched to a gene: 5. Germline V lookup: CDR1 SNHLY, CDR2 FYNNEI. Here the CDR3 reads CASSAWTGPNQPQHF. CDR3 coding DNA: TGTGCCAGCAGTGCCTGGACAGGGCCCAATCAGCCCCAGCATTTT.

The rearrangement uses TRBV6-5 and TRBJ2-7; 12 positions match TRBD1. Trimming at V came to 0 bases and at J to 5 bases, leaving 5 bases not matched to a gene. Germline V gene lookup returns CDR1 MNHEY and CDR2 SVGAGI. This CDR3 spans 16 amino acids. Here the CDR3 reads CASSYSPGTGGHEQYF. DNA for the CDR3: TGTGCCAGCAGTTACTCCCCTGGGACAGGGGGCCACGAGCAGTACTTC.

The rearrangement uses TRBV25-1 and TRBJ2-3; D gene unclear. Germline V gene lookup returns CDR1 MGHDK and CDR2 SYGVNS. The CDR3 covers 14 residues. The germline V and J ends were trimmed by 4 bases and 1 base, with 9 bases remaining between them. The CDR3: CASSVRVGTDTQYF. CDR3 bases: TGTGCCAGCAGTGTAAGAGTTGGCACAGATACGCAGTATTTT. The full variable domain, in which reference TRBV25-1 and TRBJ2-3 provide the parts outside the CDR3, is EADIYQTPRYLVIGTGKKITLECSQTMGHDKMYWYQQDPGMELHLIHYSYGVNSTEKGDLSSESTVSRIRTEHFPLTLESARPSHTSQYLCASSVRVGTDTQYFGPGTRLTVL.

The rearrangement links TRBV10-3 to TRBJ2-3; 7 bases agree with TRBD1. In germline, CDR1 is ENHRY, CDR2 SYGVKD. After removal of 3 bases from V and 3 bases from J, the junction contained 3 bases not matched to a gene. CDR3 length: 14 amino acids. This CDR3 is CAISDPGQTDTQYF. The CDR3 DNA reads TGTGCCATCAGTGATCCGGGACAGACAGATACGCAGTATTTT.

The genes are TRBV4-2 and TRBJ2-7; D gene ambiguous. V was trimmed by 4 bases and J by 4 bases, leaving 20 bases between them. Per the germline V gene, CDR1 is LGHNA and CDR2 is YNFKEQ. The CDR3 totals 16 residues. This chain's CDR3 is CASSPSTGTAGYEQYF. The CDR3 nucleotides read TGTGCCAGCAGCCCTTCAACCGGCACGGCAGGATACGAGCAGTACTTC.

This chain links TRBV6-5 with TRBJ1-2, with D tentatively TRBD1 (6 bases). CDR3 size: 15 residues. V lost 2 bases to trimming and J lost 7 bases, with 17 bases between them. Looked up from germline, CDR1 is MNHEY and CDR2 is SVGAGI. The CDR3 region is CASSYGGGARSGYTF. The CDR3 region has the DNA TGTGCCAGCAGTTACGGGGGGGGCGCAAGGAGTGGCTACACCTTC.